The 32 T cell receptor beta chains below all came from one sample that was sequenced in a study of T cells in Graves' hyperthyroidism and ophthalmopathy. TCR beta CDR3 region amplification was performed from RNA transcripts. The HTBI primer set was used in a first-round RT-PCR of the TCR CDR3. TCRdb used MiXCR to reprocess the multiplex PCR reads, holding one entry per CDR3 protein. The sample carries almost 600,000 distinct CDR3 sequences, roughly 50% recorded once. Material for sequencing was peripheral blood or thyroid tissue (not recorded which). The receptors stem from a young woman with Graves' hyperthyroidism.

This clonotype was seen ten or more times. The gene calls are TRBV6-2 or TRBV6-3 and TRBJ2-7; a possible D gene is TRBD2 (5 bases). V dropped 5 bases and J dropped 4 bases, with 18 bases sitting between them. The CDR3 consists of 15 residues. Germline V gene data show CDR1 as MNHEY and CDR2 as SVGEGT. The CDR3 loop reads CASSPQRAATYEQYF. The CDR3 DNA follows: TGTGCCAGCAGTCCTCAGAGGGCGGCAACTTACGAGCAGTACTTC.

This clonotype was observed many times. The rearrangement joins TRBV19 to TRBJ2-7; weak D call: TRBD2 (6 bases). CDR1 is LNHDA and CDR2 is SQIVND in the germline V gene (reference sequence). The CDR3 runs 14 residues. V was trimmed by 7 bases and J by 5 bases, leaving 18 bases between them. The CDR3 loop is CASTPGTSPHEQYF. In DNA, the CDR3 is TGTGCCAGTACCCCCGGGACTTCCCCCCACGAGCAGTACTTC.

This clonotype was counted ten times or more. In this CDR3 the conserved last residue, phenylalanine or tryptophan, is missing, so a read error is likely. The gene calls are TRBV19 and TRBJ2-6, with D hard to call. Trimming shortened V by 3 bases and J by 0 bases, and 6 bases separated the two germline ends. Germline V CDR1 and CDR2: LNHDA, SQIVND (reference sequence). The CDR3 extends over 15 amino acids. This CDR3 reads CASSMSSSGANVLTL. The CDR3 coding sequence is TGTGCCAGTAGTATGTCTTCCTCTGGGGCCAACGTCCTGACTCTC.

This clonotype was seen only a few times. This rearrangement joins TRBV20-1 to TRBJ2-2; TRBD2 agrees at 14 bases. Per germline, CDR1 DFQATT and CDR2 SNEGSKA (reference sequence). This CDR3 has 17 amino acids. V gave up 6 bases and J gave up 8 bases; unmatched junction bases: 14. In DNA form, the CDR3 reads TGCAGTGCCTCAACGGGGACTAGCGGGAGTAAGATGGGGGAGCTGTTTTTT. Translating gives CSASTGTSGSKMGELFF.

The DNA for the CDR3 is TGCAGCGTGGGACAGGGTGGGGAGACCCAGTACTTC. It encodes CSVGQGGETQYF. The genes are TRBV29-1 and TRBJ2-5, with 9 bases lining up with TRBD1. V shed 6 bases, J shed 5 bases, and the junction held 4 bases outside the gene matches. Looked up from germline, CDR1 is SQVTM and CDR2 is ANQGSEA. This CDR3 region has 12 residues. Complete variable domain (other parts from reference TRBV29-1 and TRBJ2-5): SAVISQKPSRDICQRGTSLTIQCQVDSQVTMMFWYRQQPGQSLTLIATANQGSEATYESGFVIDKFPISRPNLTFSTLTVSNMSPEDSSIYLCSVGQGGETQYFGPGTRLLVL.

This chain connects TRBV2 to TRBJ2-3, with 7 positions matching TRBD1. Germline assignment: CDR1 SNHLY and CDR2 FYNNEI. This CDR3 is 13 amino acids long. Germline trimming cut 7 bases from V and 3 bases from J; bases unmatched to any gene: 4. DNA for the CDR3: TGTGCCAGCACCACAGGGGCAACAGATACGCAGTATTTT. Translation: CASTTGATDTQYF. Full variable domain (remainder filled in from reference TRBV2 and TRBJ2-3): EPEVTQTPSHQVTQMGQEVILRCVPISNHLYFYWYRQILGQKVEFLVSFYNNEISEKSEIFDDQFSVERPDGSNFTLKIRSTKLEDSAMYFCASTTGATDTQYFGPGTRLTVL.

There are many counts of this clonotype. J is TRBJ2-2 and V is TRBV12-3 or TRBV12-4; 7 nucleotides agree with TRBD1. V trimming: 8 bases; J trimming: 4 bases; junction bases outside the gene matches: 4. The CDR3 has 13 amino acids. This CDR3 reads CASEQGTTGELFF. The CDR3 nucleotides read TGTGCCAGCGAACAGGGGACCACCGGGGAGCTGTTTTTT.

The chain recombines TRBV20-1 with TRBJ1-6; D is possibly TRBD1 (6 bases). The CDR3 totals 14 residues. Germline CDR1 and CDR2: DFQATT and SNEGSKA (reference sequence). V was trimmed by 6 bases and J by 4 bases, leaving 13 bases between them. The CDR3 reads CSALRDIYNSPLHF. The CDR3 region has the DNA TGCAGTGCACTCCGGGACATATATAATTCACCCCTCCACTTT.

This chain uses TRBV10-3 with TRBJ1-2; D is uncertain. From germline, CDR1 is ENHRY and CDR2 SYGVKD. V gave up 5 bases and J gave up 5 bases, with 21 bases separating them. The CDR3 has 16 amino acids. This CDR3 is CAISLTSGSQNYGYTF. For the CDR3, the DNA is TGTGCCATCAGTTTGACTAGCGGGAGCCAGAATTATGGCTACACCTTC.

This clonotype was recorded at least ten times. The chain links TRBV6-6 to TRBJ1-5; D is perhaps TRBD1 (5 bases). Trimming left V 8 bases short and J 1 base short, with 18 bases between. The CDR3 spans 16 residues. CDR1 and CDR2 (germline): MNHNY, SVGAGI (reference sequence). In DNA form, the CDR3 reads TGTGCCAGCCGCATGGTCCAGGGATCAAGCAATCAGCCCCAGCATTTT. It specifies CASRMVQGSSNQPQHF.

In this sample, this clonotype turned up many times. The chain recombines TRBV7-3 with TRBJ1-1, with D maybe TRBD1 (5 bases). Per the germline V gene, CDR1 is SGHTA and CDR2 is FQGTGA. Trimming took 1 base from V and 11 from J, leaving 11 bases between them. This CDR3 spans 12 amino acids. CDR3 DNA: TGTGCCAGCAGCTTAATAGGACAACGCGCTTTCTTT. Translated: CASSLIGQRAFF.

This clonotype was observed at least ten times. This chain uses TRBV7-9 with TRBJ2-6, with D perhaps assigned TRBD1 or TRBD2 (5 bases each). Germline V gives CDR1 SEHNR, CDR2 FQNEAQ (reference sequence). Trimming removed 5 bases from V and 2 bases from J, with 19 bases in between. This CDR3 is built from 18 residues. In nucleotides, the CDR3 is TGTGCCAGCAGCCCCGCTCGGGGCGTTAAGGCTGGGGCCAACGTCCTGACTTTC. Translating gives CASSPARGVKAGANVLTF.

This clonotype was seen ten or more times. The rearrangement uses TRBV4-2 and TRBJ2-5; 7 nucleotides match TRBD2. Trimming took 0 bases from V and 1 from J; bases not matched to a gene: 14. The CDR3 is made up of 19 amino acids. Germline CDR1 reads LGHNA; CDR2 reads YNFKEQ. CDR3: CASSQEGLTERGPQETQYF. Written as DNA, the CDR3 is TGTGCCAGCAGCCAAGAAGGGCTCACGGAGCGGGGACCCCAAGAGACCCAGTACTTC.

This clonotype was recorded at least ten times. The rearrangement uses TRBV7-8 and TRBJ1-4; 8 bases are shared with TRBD1. The ends lost 5 bases at V and 5 bases at J; junction bases unmatched: 1. This CDR3 has 13 amino acids. Germline CDR1 and CDR2: SGHVS and FQNEAQ. The CDR3 nucleotides are TGTGCCAGCAGCAGGGACAGGAATGAAAAACTGTTTTTT. Translating gives CASSRDRNEKLFF.

This clonotype was detected only a few times. This rearrangement joins TRBV7-9 to TRBJ2-3; 7 nucleotides align to TRBD2. Trimming at V came to 8 bases and at J to 2 bases, leaving 10 bases not matched to a gene. Germline V gene sequence: CDR1 SEHNR, CDR2 FQNEAQ (reference sequence). The CDR3 spans 15 residues. CDR3 in DNA: TGTGCCAGCGGAGGTCTAGCGGAACTCACAGATACGCAGTATTTT. It is translated as CASGGLAELTDTQYF.

This clonotype turned up a few times. This chain connects TRBV7-9 to TRBJ2-7, with 10 nucleotides matching TRBD1. Per the germline V gene, CDR1 is SEHNR and CDR2 is FQNEAQ (reference sequence). V lost 5 bases to trimming and J lost 5 bases; unmatched junction nucleotides: 9. There are 15 residues in the CDR3. CDR3 nucleotides: TGTGCCAGCAGCCAAGCAGGGGACAGGGGCGACGAGCAGTACTTC. It specifies CASSQAGDRGDEQYF. The complete variable domain, with remaining parts taken from reference TRBV7-9 and TRBJ2-7, reads DTGVSQNPRHKITKRGQNVTFRCDPISEHNRLYWYRQTLGQGPEFLTYFQNEAQLEKSRLLSDRFSAERPKGSFSTLEIQRTEQGDSAMYLCASSQAGDRGDEQYFGPGTRLTVT.

V and J are TRBV15 and TRBJ1-5; maybe TRBD1 (6 bases). CDR3 size: 16 residues. Germline assignment: CDR1 LNHNV and CDR2 YYDKDF (reference sequence). The V end was cut by 3 bases, the J end by 9 bases, with 21 bases between. CDR3 in amino acids: CATSSYSGQIERPQHF. CDR3 coding DNA: TGTGCCACCAGCAGTTACAGTGGACAGATAGAGCGGCCCCAGCATTTT.

Remarks on this clonotype: Just one base apart from a much larger clone, this may be a read error. The chain uses TRBV12-3 or TRBV12-4 and TRBJ2-5; D is perhaps TRBD2 (6 bases). V lost 6 bases and J 1 base, leaving 12 bases between the germline ends. The CDR3 is 14 residues long. The CDR3 sequence: CASRTDGGQETQYF. The CDR3 bases are TGTGCCAGCAGAACCGACGGGGGCCAAGAGACCCAGTACTTC.

This clonotype was detected ten times or more. The chain combines TRBV6-2 or TRBV6-3 with TRBJ1-1; D unclear. CDR1 and CDR2 (germline): MNHEY, SVGEGT. The V gene lost 6 bases and the J gene lost 4 bases, with 9 bases spanning the gap. The length of the CDR3 is 12 residues. Here the CDR3 DNA reads TGTGCCAGCAGAAAGGGCCTCACTGAAGCTTTCTTT. This gives the protein CASRKGLTEAFF.

This chain connects TRBV9 to TRBJ1-2, with D possibly matching TRBD1 (6 bases). The CDR3 spans 15 residues. V dropped 4 bases and J dropped 3 bases, with 16 bases sitting between them. The germline CDR1 and CDR2 sequences are SGDLS and YYNGEE. CDR3 coding DNA: TGTGCCAGCAGCCCCGGCATAGGGGGTGACTATGGCTACACCTTC. Translating it yields CASSPGIGGDYGYTF.

This clonotype occurred many times. This chain joins TRBV29-1 and TRBJ2-6, with D possibly being TRBD2 (5 bases). This CDR3 contains 14 residues. The germline V and J ends were trimmed by 5 bases and 2 bases, with 10 bases remaining between them. Germline lookup yields CDR1 SQVTM and CDR2 ANQGSEA. In DNA form, the CDR3 reads TGCAGCGTTTCTCAGAGGGCTGGGGCCAACGTCCTGACTTTC. It encodes CSVSQRAGANVLTF.

This clonotype was detected many times. The J gene is TRBJ1-1, the V gene TRBV12-3 or TRBV12-4; tentatively, D is TRBD1 (5 bases). The CDR3 has 12 amino acids. V was clipped by 6 bases and J by 5 bases, with 10 bases between them. In nucleotides, the CDR3 is TGTGCCAGCAGCTTACGGGGGACTGAAGCTTTCTTT. Encoded protein: CASSLRGTEAFF.

Many counts were recorded for this clonotype. The chain uses TRBV20-1 and TRBJ1-6; unclear D gene. Trimming took 3 bases from V and 10 from J, leaving 13 bases between them. The germline gives CDR1 DFQATT, CDR2 SNEGSKA (reference sequence). This CDR3 region has 13 residues. CDR3 residues: CSASVSRPSPLHF. The CDR3 DNA reads as TGCAGTGCTAGCGTCAGCCGACCCTCACCCCTCCACTTT.

This clonotype was recorded at least ten times. This chain links TRBV11-2 with TRBJ2-7; D gene uncertain. V lost 3 bases to trimming and J lost 6 bases, with 15 bases between them. CDR1 SGHAT and CDR2 FQNNGV come from the germline V gene. The CDR3 runs 14 residues. CDR3: CASSFEGFTPEQYF. CDR3 sequence (DNA): TGTGCCAGCAGCTTCGAAGGATTCACTCCCGAGCAGTACTTC.

This clonotype was seen many times. The chain combines TRBV10-3 with TRBJ2-5; maybe TRBD2 (5 bases). With 6 bases removed from V and 7 bases from J, the gap between germline ends came to 9 bases. Germline CDR1 and CDR2: ENHRY and SYGVKD. The CDR3 runs to 11 residues. The DNA for the CDR3 is TGTGCCATCAGGGACTCCCGGACCCAGTACTTC. This translates into CAIRDSRTQYF.

This clonotype was picked up many times. The chain carries TRBV4-3 and TRBJ1-6; D not certain. The CDR3 contains 16 residues. Germline V gives CDR1 LGHNA, CDR2 YSLEER. Trimming took 1 base from V and 2 from J, leaving 9 bases between them. The DNA of the CDR3 is TGCGCCAGCAGCCAAGTACATGGGACCTATAATTCACCCCTCCACTTT. Translation: CASSQVHGTYNSPLHF.

This chain connects TRBV12-5 to TRBJ2-5; the D is unclear. Germline V gene lookup returns CDR1 LGHNT and CDR2 FRNRAP. The ends were cut back, 7 bases at V and 1 base at J, with 13 bases in the middle. The CDR3 has 14 amino acids. CDR3 region: CASAPAPTQETQYF. The CDR3 bases are TGTGCTAGTGCCCCGGCCCCTACCCAAGAGACCCAGTACTTC.

With regard to this clonotype: An end of the junction differs from the germline gene, which may be a read error. The genes are TRBV2 and TRBJ2-1; D might be TRBD1 (5 bases). The germline V gene has CDR1 SNHLY and CDR2 FYNNEI. The CDR3 runs to 13 residues. The CDR3 here is CASRKWGYSEQFF. The CDR3 region has the DNA TGTGCCAGCAGAAAGTGGGGCTACAGTGAGCAGTTCTTC.

A few counts support this clonotype. This rearrangement joins TRBV4-2 to TRBJ2-5; 9 bases align to TRBD2. The V gene's germline CDR1 is LGHNA and CDR2 YNFKEQ. Germline trimming cut 1 base from V and 4 bases from J; bases unmatched to any gene: 10. There are 17 residues in the CDR3. The CDR3 protein is CASSQGLLAGVIETQYF. The CDR3 DNA follows: TGTGCCAGCAGCCAAGGGTTGTTAGCGGGAGTAATAGAGACCCAGTACTTC.

The chain uses TRBV29-1 and TRBJ1-2; 9 nucleotides match TRBD1. The CDR3 length is 12 residues. Looked up from germline, CDR1 is SQVTM and CDR2 is ANQGSEA. V lost 8 bases, J lost 8 bases, and 9 bases stayed unmatched. The CDR3, as DNA: TGCAGCCCGGGACAGGGTTTATCCGGCTACACCTTC. It encodes CSPGQGLSGYTF.

This clonotype was recorded once. The J gene is TRBJ1-1, the V gene TRBV13; D gene uncertain. The CDR3 is 14 residues long. Germline V gives CDR1 PRHDT, CDR2 FYEKMQ (reference sequence). With 2 bases removed from V and 5 bases from J, the gap between germline ends came to 12 bases. CDR3 sequence (DNA): TGTGCCAGCAGCTTAATCGGCGGTCGGACTGAAGCTTTCTTT. Amino acid sequence: CASSLIGGRTEAFF.

This clonotype showed up many times. The chain links TRBV2 to TRBJ2-7, with D unclear. Germline lookup yields CDR1 SNHLY and CDR2 FYNNEI. The CDR3 consists of 14 residues. Trimming removed 3 bases from V and 2 bases from J, with 11 bases in between. The CDR3 region is CASSDWVSAYEQYF. CDR3 coding DNA: TGTGCCAGCAGTGATTGGGTATCTGCCTACGAGCAGTACTTC.